The 27 T cell receptor beta chains below were found in one sample sequenced in a study of molecular identifiers for immune sequencing clone quantification. TCRdb reprocessed the PCR reads via MiXCR and lists one record per CDR3 protein. The table lists more than 450,000 distinct CDR3 sequences, about 20% of them singletons. The source material was naive CD8+ T cells from blood, with Jurkat cell RNA spiked in. Stated subset: FACS-sorted CD8+CD4-CCR7+CD45RA+ naive T cells. The receptors were gathered from a human donor in good health. Some libraries in this study had Jurkat cell RNA spiked in.

This clonotype was observed a single time. This may be a read error, as it is one base from a much larger clone. The J gene is TRBJ1-1, the V gene TRBV7-9; the match to TRBD1 covers 9 bases. The ends lost 8 bases at V and 4 bases at J; junction bases unmatched: 11. Germline V CDR1 and CDR2: SEHNR, FQNEAQ (reference sequence). There are 15 residues in the CDR3. CDR3 nucleotide sequence: TGTGCCAGCGGCCTTCCAGGACAGGGGCCCACTGAAGCTTTCTTT. Translation gives CASGLPGQGPTEAFF.

The V call is TRBV4-3, the J call TRBJ2-1; weak D call: TRBD1 (5 bases). CDR3 length: 18 residues. From germline, CDR1 is LGHNA and CDR2 YSLEER. V was pared by 0 bases and J by 0 bases, with 15 bases between. The CDR3 protein is CASSQDPPPQGSYNEQFF. DNA for the CDR3: TGCGCCAGCAGCCAAGACCCTCCCCCGCAGGGCTCCTACAATGAGCAGTTCTTC.

In the case of this clonotype: At one of its ends the junction is not consistent with the germline gene, which may arise from a read error. The chain joins TRBV20-1 to TRBJ1-4, with a tentative D call TRBD1 (5 bases). This CDR3 is built from 15 residues. Germline CDR1 DFQATT, CDR2 SNEGSKA (reference sequence). This CDR3 reads CSARVPGELGEKPFF. The CDR3 DNA sequence: TGCAGTGCTAGAGTGCCGGGGGAACTGGGGGAAAAACCGTTTTTT.

This clonotype was seen many times. The chain employs TRBV5-1 and TRBJ2-3, with 8 bases lining up with TRBD2. V was pared by 3 bases and J by 0 bases, with 18 bases of the junction left unmatched. CDR3 length: 20 amino acids. From germline, CDR1 is SGHRS and CDR2 YFSETQ. The CDR3 loop is CASSYSGETTASPSTDTQYF. CDR3 bases: TGCGCCAGCAGCTATAGCGGGGAAACAACAGCATCGCCTAGCACAGATACGCAGTATTTT.

In the case of this clonotype: A much larger clonotype is one base distant, so this may be a read error. The chain carries TRBV12-3 or TRBV12-4 and TRBJ1-4, with TRBD1 as a possible D gene (5 bases). The CDR3 loop spans 16 amino acids. The CDR3 here is CASSSHPGPPKEKLLF. Here the CDR3 DNA reads TGTGCCAGCAGTTCTCACCCGGGACCGCCGAAAGAAAAACTGCTTTTT.

This rearrangement joins TRBV7-9 to TRBJ1-1; D is possibly TRBD1 (5 bases). Trimming left V 4 bases short and J 11 bases short, with 20 bases between. This CDR3 is built from 14 residues. The V gene's germline CDR1 is SEHNR and CDR2 FQNEAQ (reference sequence). This CDR3 reads CASSYSLGDQMAFF. In nucleotides, the CDR3 is TGTGCCAGCAGCTATTCTTTGGGGGATCAGATGGCTTTCTTT. Complete variable domain (other parts from reference TRBV7-9 and TRBJ1-1): DTGVSQNPRHKITKRGQNVTFRCDPISEHNRLYWYRQTLGQGPEFLTYFQNEAQLEKSRLLSDRFSAERPKGSFSTLEIQRTEQGDSAMYLCASSYSLGDQMAFFGQGTRLTVV.

The chain carries TRBV5-6 and TRBJ1-5, with D possibly being TRBD1 (6 bases). The CDR3 is made up of 14 amino acids. Germline CDR1 is SGHDT and CDR2 is YYEEEE. Trimming removed 1 base at V and 7 bases at J, with 12 bases between. CDR3 in DNA: TGTGCCAGCAGCTTGAAACAGGGAGGACAGCCCCAGCATTTT. Translated: CASSLKQGGQPQHF.

This clonotype was observed at least ten times. This chain joins TRBV7-6 and TRBJ1-6; no definite D call. Germline-derived CDR1 and CDR2 are SGHVS and FNYEAQ. V was shortened by 0 bases and J by 8 bases, with 20 bases between the two germline ends. The CDR3 length is 18 residues. The CDR3 loop reads CASSLASGGDVGDSPLHF. DNA for the CDR3: TGTGCCAGCAGCTTAGCGTCGGGTGGAGACGTCGGCGATTCACCCCTCCACTTT.

V is TRBV5-5 and J is TRBJ2-5; perhaps TRBD2 as D (6 bases). The CDR3 totals 14 residues. The ends were cut back, 3 bases at V and 9 bases at J, with 18 bases in the middle. Germline V gene sequence: CDR1 SGHKS, CDR2 YYEKEE (reference sequence). The CDR3 protein is CASSSFGEVEAQYF. The CDR3 region has the DNA TGTGCCAGCAGCTCTTTCGGGGAGGTGGAGGCCCAGTACTTC. Drawing the rest from reference TRBV5-5 and TRBJ2-5, the complete variable domain is DAGVTQSPTHLIKTRGQQVTLRCSPISGHKSVSWYQQVLGQGPQFIFQYYEKEERGRGNFPDRFSARQFPNYSSELNVNALLLGDSALYLCASSSFGEVEAQYFGPGTRLLVL.

This clonotype was counted ten times or more. The V call is TRBV28, the J call TRBJ2-6; perhaps TRBD2 as D (5 bases). CDR1 is MDHEN, CDR2 SYDVKM, per germline. Trimming removed 2 bases from V and 3 bases from J, with 8 bases in between. This CDR3 is 15 amino acids long. CDR3 sequence (DNA): TGTGCCAGCAGTTTACGGGGAAATGGGGCCAACGTCCTGACTTTC. As protein: CASSLRGNGANVLTF.

Details on this clonotype: This may come from a read error, since a much larger clone is one base off. The chain recombines TRBV7-2 with TRBJ2-2; no clear D gene. CDR1 is SGHTA and CDR2 is FQGNSA in the germline V gene. The CDR3 totals 18 residues. Trimming took 5 bases from V and 4 from J, leaving 23 bases between them. The CDR3 region is CASSPQPARRIGTGELFF. CDR3 nucleotide sequence: TGTGCCAGCAGCCCACAACCCGCGCGTCGCATCGGCACCGGGGAGCTGTTTTTT.

This rearrangement joins TRBV4-3 to TRBJ2-7; D call uncertain. The CDR3 extends over 15 amino acids. Germline CDR1 is LGHNA and CDR2 is YSLEER. V shed 1 base and J shed 0 bases, with 10 bases lying between them. The CDR3 loop is CASSQGFGTSYEQYF. CDR3 in DNA: TGCGCCAGCAGCCAAGGGTTCGGCACCTCCTACGAGCAGTACTTC.

There are many counts of this clonotype. This chain links TRBV19 with TRBJ1-5; tentatively, D is TRBD1 (5 bases). Trimming removed 5 bases from V and 5 bases from J, with 16 bases in between. CDR3 length equals 15 residues. Germline CDR1 reads LNHDA; CDR2 reads SQIVND (reference sequence). CDR3 sequence: CASSPGWGDDQPQHF. The CDR3 nucleotides read TGTGCCAGTAGTCCCGGATGGGGGGACGATCAGCCCCAGCATTTT.

This clonotype showed up just a few times. The V gene is TRBV14, the J gene TRBJ1-1, with 8 bases lining up with TRBD1. The V gene's germline CDR1 is SGHDN and CDR2 FVKESK. The CDR3 spans 13 residues. V dropped 4 bases and J dropped 7; count of bases not matched to a gene: 5. The CDR3 region has the DNA TGTGCCAGCAGCCTACCGACAGGGGTTGAAGCTTTCTTT. It is translated as CASSLPTGVEAFF.

This clonotype was seen at least ten times. J is TRBJ1-2 and V is TRBV6-2 or TRBV6-3; D may be TRBD1 (6 bases). V was trimmed by 3 bases and J by 2 bases, leaving 10 bases between them. The length of the CDR3 is 14 residues. Germline V gene data show CDR1 as MNHEY and CDR2 as SVGEGT. In DNA, the CDR3 is TGTGCCAGCAGTTATAACGACAGGAACTATGGCTACACCTTC. It is translated as CASSYNDRNYGYTF.

In this sample, this clonotype turned up many times. The DNA for the CDR3 is TGCAGCTACTGGGACGGGCTTAACACTGAAGCTTTCTTT. Its protein is CSYWDGLNTEAFF. J is TRBJ1-1 and V is TRBV29-1; D is possibly TRBD1 (5 bases). This CDR3 contains 13 residues. Trimming took 8 bases from V and 2 from J, leaving 15 bases between them. CDR1 and CDR2 (germline): SQVTM, ANQGSEA.

This clonotype has at least ten counts. The rearrangement uses TRBV6-5 and TRBJ2-3; possible D gene TRBD2, 6 bases. The CDR3 covers 15 residues. Germline V gives CDR1 MNHEY, CDR2 SVGAGI. Trimming cost V 0 bases and J 6 bases, with 13 bases left between them. The chain's CDR3 is CASSYSMGGVDTQYF. The CDR3 DNA is TGTGCCAGCAGTTACTCGATGGGGGGAGTGGATACGCAGTATTTT.

This chain connects TRBV2 to TRBJ1-5, with D tentatively TRBD1 (6 bases). This CDR3 contains 14 residues. Germline V lookup: CDR1 SNHLY, CDR2 FYNNEI. V was pared by 6 bases and J by 6 bases, with 15 bases between. The CDR3 spells CASSGGRGVQPQHF. The CDR3 DNA reads as TGTGCCAGCAGCGGGGGAAGGGGGGTTCAGCCCCAGCATTTT.

The chain employs TRBV12-3 or TRBV12-4 and TRBJ1-2; TRBD1 aligns across 11 bases. This CDR3 is built from 16 residues. J gave up 3 bases and V 2 bases, and 5 bases lay outside the gene matches. The CDR3 region has the DNA TGTGCCAGCAGTTTACACGGGACAGGGGGACACTATGGCTACACCTTC. Residues: CASSLHGTGGHYGYTF.

The rearrangement uses TRBV12-3 or TRBV12-4 and TRBJ2-2, with D possibly matching TRBD1 (7 bases). V was trimmed by 8 bases and J by 6 bases, leaving 19 bases between them. This CDR3 has 15 residues. This CDR3 reads CASGSQGGWSGELFF. The CDR3, as DNA: TGTGCCAGCGGCTCCCAGGGGGGTTGGTCCGGGGAGCTGTTTTTT.

This clonotype occurred a few times. V is TRBV5-5 and J is TRBJ2-7, with D uncertain. This CDR3 contains 14 residues. The V gene's germline CDR1 is SGHKS and CDR2 YYEKEE (reference sequence). V was cut by 1 base and J by 2 bases, with 10 bases left in between. Written as DNA, the CDR3 is TGTGCCAGCAGCTTGTTCCCGGAAACCTACGAGCAGTACTTC. Protein: CASSLFPETYEQYF.

This clonotype turned up a few times. CDR3: CSVDGDRGYEQYF. CDR3 DNA sequence: TGCAGCGTTGATGGGGACAGGGGATACGAGCAGTACTTC. This chain joins TRBV29-1 and TRBJ2-7, with 10 bases lining up with TRBD1. V was pared by 3 bases and J by 4 bases, with 3 bases of the junction left unmatched. The length of the CDR3 is 13 residues. Germline V gene lookup returns CDR1 SQVTM and CDR2 ANQGSEA.

This clonotype has a handful of counts. The chain links TRBV7-6 to TRBJ1-6; D perhaps matches TRBD1 (5 bases). The V and J ends lost 0 bases and 13 bases respectively, with 10 bases between them. Germline-derived CDR1 and CDR2 are SGHVS and FNYEAQ. The CDR3 spans 13 residues. CDR3 DNA sequence: TGTGCCAGCAGCTTAGCTGGTGGGGGGCCCCTCCACTTT. It translates to CASSLAGGGPLHF.

This clonotype was observed a single time. The gene calls are TRBV28 and TRBJ2-3, with 7 bases that match TRBD2. Germline lookup yields CDR1 MDHEN and CDR2 SYDVKM. This CDR3 is built from 15 residues. V dropped 11 bases and J dropped 2; count of bases not matched to a gene: 13. The CDR3 nucleotides are TGTGCCGGCATGATCCAGCGGGGTTACACAGATACGCAGTATTTT. It specifies CAGMIQRGYTDTQYF.

This clonotype has a count of ten or more. The chain carries TRBV5-6 and TRBJ2-5; no firm D call. Trimming took 1 base from V and 2 from J, leaving 9 bases between them. This CDR3 comprises 14 residues. In germline, CDR1 is SGHDT, CDR2 YYEEEE. CDR3 amino acids: CASSLTGFQETQYF. CDR3 coding DNA: TGTGCCAGCAGCTTGACCGGATTTCAAGAGACCCAGTACTTC.

This clonotype was counted between two and nine times. The V and J genes are TRBV2 and TRBJ1-1; the D is unclear. Between the trimmed V and J ends, which lost 9 bases and 4 bases, there was a span of 21 bases. The CDR3 is 15 amino acids. In germline, CDR1 is SNHLY, CDR2 FYNNEI. The chain's CDR3 is CARRKSVEESTEAFF. In nucleotides, the CDR3 is TGTGCCAGAAGGAAGTCCGTAGAGGAGAGCACTGAAGCTTTCTTT.

This clonotype was counted between two and nine times. V gene TRBV10-3 combines with J gene TRBJ1-3; no clear D gene. The V end was cut by 2 bases, the J end by 0 bases, with 5 bases between. Germline loops: CDR1 ENHRY, CDR2 SYGVKD. This CDR3 has 14 residues. The CDR3 spells CAISEASSGNTIYF. In DNA form, the CDR3 reads TGTGCCATCAGTGAGGCTAGCTCTGGAAACACCATATATTTT.